This T cell receptor (beta chain) was found in a study of shared clonotypes between healthy human individuals. Naive CD8 isolation took CD45RO-negative cells positively selected for CCR7 and excluded terminally differentiated effector memory CD45RA+ cells. Donors, without exception, were Caucasian adults residing in Nashville, Tennessee. Of note for this clone: The antigen is not known.

TCRdb's table, derived via immunoSEQ multiplex PCR, lists solely in-frame clones and lacks some. The sample lists approximately 1.9 million clones, about 94% occurring once. Notes on the study in general: Estimated richness was generally greater in naive than memory subsets. What limited the represented genetic and exposure-history diversity was the small number of donors.

The CDR3 contains 15 residues. Trimming removed 4 bases at V and 0 bases at J, with 10 bases between. Germline V gene data show CDR1 as SGHRS and CDR2 as YFSETQ. The TCR was taken from a man between 18 and 29 years old in good health. Some clones in this sample may be carry-over from other donors' samples. The chain has TRBV5-1 and TRBJ1-4; D might be TRBD1 (6 bases). Sequenced sample: naive CD8+ T cells from PBMCs. CDR3 in amino acids: CASSAWTATNEKLFF. The CDR3, as DNA: TGCGCCAGCAGCGCCTGGACAGCAACTAATGAAAAACTGTTTTTT.